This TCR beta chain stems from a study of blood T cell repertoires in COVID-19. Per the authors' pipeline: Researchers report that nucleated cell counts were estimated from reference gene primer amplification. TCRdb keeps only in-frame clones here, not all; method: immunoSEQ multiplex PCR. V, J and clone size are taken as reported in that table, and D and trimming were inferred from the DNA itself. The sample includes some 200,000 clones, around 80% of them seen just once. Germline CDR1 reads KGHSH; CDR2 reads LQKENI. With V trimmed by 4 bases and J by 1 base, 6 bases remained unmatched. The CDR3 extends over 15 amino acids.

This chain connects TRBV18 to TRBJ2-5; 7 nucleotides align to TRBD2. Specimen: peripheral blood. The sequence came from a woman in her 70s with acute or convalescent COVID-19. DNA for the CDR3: TGTGCCAGCTCACGGGGGGAGGGGTCCCAAGAGACCCAGTACTTC. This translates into CASSRGEGSQETQYF.